A single sample gave rise to the 30 T cell receptor beta chains below, sequenced in a study of blood T cell repertoires in COVID-19. Profiled with immunoSEQ multiplex PCR; TCRdb holds only in-frame clones, not every one. This sample yields approximately 210,000 clones, of which 70% to 90% are seen a single time; roughly 4.3% belongs to the top ten. The specimen was PBMCs or T cells enriched from blood (not recorded which). Receptors originate from a man between 25 and 39 years old with acute COVID-19.

V is TRBV30 and J is TRBJ2-2; TRBD2 aligns across 7 bases. This CDR3 has 16 amino acids. After removal of 3 bases from V and 2 bases from J, the junction contained 9 bases not matched to a gene. CDR1 and CDR2 from the germline V gene are GTSNPN and SVGIG (reference sequence). As DNA, the CDR3 is TGTGCCTGGAGGGCGGGGGACCAGCCTAACACCGGGGAGCTGTTTTTT. It encodes CAWRAGDQPNTGELFF.

The gene calls are TRBV5-4 and TRBJ1-1; the D is unclear. CDR1 and CDR2 (germline): SGHNT, YYREEE (reference sequence). The CDR3 runs 12 residues. With 3 bases removed from V and 10 bases from J, the gap between germline ends came to 13 bases. The CDR3 coding sequence is TGTGCCAGCAGCTCAGTGAGCCGAGGAGCTTTCTTT. It translates to CASSSVSRGAFF.

The chain carries TRBV2 and TRBJ2-7, with D possibly being TRBD1 (5 bases). The CDR3 covers 15 residues. Looked up from germline, CDR1 is SNHLY and CDR2 is FYNNEI. Trimming left V 2 bases short and J 3 bases short, with 14 bases between. The CDR3 here is CASSEKGRSHYEQYF. CDR3 nucleotide sequence: TGTGCCAGCAGTGAAAAGGGGCGAAGTCACTACGAGCAGTACTTC.

This clone was seen more than once but under ten times. The CDR3 sequence: CAWNRGTGNTIYF. The DNA of the CDR3 is TGTGCCTGGAATAGGGGCACTGGAAACACCATATATTTT. J is TRBJ1-3 and V is TRBV30; possible D gene TRBD1, 5 bases. The V end was cut by 4 bases, the J end by 2 bases, with 9 bases between. The germline CDR1 and CDR2 sequences are GTSNPN and SVGIG (reference sequence). The CDR3 spans 13 residues.

This clone was recorded once. The genes are TRBV10-3 and TRBJ2-7; 8 nucleotides agree with TRBD2. The CDR3 covers 15 residues. Germline V CDR1 and CDR2: ENHRY, SYGVKD. Trimming cost V 0 bases and J 6 bases; bases outside gene matches: 7. The CDR3 region has the DNA TGTGCCATCAGTGAGTCGGCGGAGCGGGGGTCCGAGCAGTACTTC. Encoded protein: CAISESAERGSEQYF.

This chain connects TRBV11-2 to TRBJ1-1; 9 nucleotides line up with TRBD1. V shed 6 bases and J 4 bases; nucleotides not matched to a gene: 6. The CDR3 covers 14 residues. Germline V gene sequence: CDR1 SGHAT, CDR2 FQNNGV. The CDR3: CASRRTGAGTEAFF. CDR3 sequence (DNA): TGTGCCAGCAGGAGGACAGGGGCCGGCACTGAAGCTTTCTTT.

CDR3 DNA sequence: TGTGCCAGCAGTCAGGCGGGTGACAGGGGTGGCTACACCTTC. This sequence encodes CASSQAGDRGGYTF. The V gene is TRBV6-5, the J gene TRBJ1-2; 8 bases are shared with TRBD1. Germline CDR1 MNHEY, CDR2 SVGAGI. Losses at the gene ends were 5 bases for V and 7 bases for J; bases not matched to a gene: 9. This CDR3 contains 14 residues.

Here the CDR3 DNA reads TGTGCCACCAGCAGATATCAGGCTACGCAGTATTTT. Its protein product is CATSRYQATQYF. V is TRBV15 and J is TRBJ2-3; D is unresolved. Germline V gene sequence: CDR1 LNHNV, CDR2 YYDKDF (reference sequence). The CDR3 runs 12 residues. V was cut by 2 bases and J by 8 bases, with 8 bases left in between.

This chain joins TRBV14 and TRBJ1-3; the match to TRBD1 covers 9 bases. With V trimmed by 6 bases and J by 5 bases, 2 bases remained unmatched. This CDR3 has 13 residues. Germline lookup yields CDR1 SGHDN and CDR2 FVKESK. CDR3 region: CASRGQGRNTIYF. The CDR3 DNA is TGTGCCAGCAGGGGACAGGGTCGAAACACCATATATTTT.

The genes are TRBV10-3 and TRBJ2-7; 7 bases map to TRBD1. J was trimmed by 7 bases and V by 6 bases; bases with no gene match: 9. From germline, CDR1 is ENHRY and CDR2 SYGVKD. CDR3 length: 13 residues. CDR3 coding DNA: TGTGCCATCAGAAGGGACAGCAGGGGGGAGCAGTACTTC. This translates into CAIRRDSRGEQYF.

The count of this clone is one. The V and J genes are TRBV5-4 and TRBJ2-5; 7 bases are shared with TRBD2. With 7 bases clipped from V and 2 bases from J, the junction kept 14 bases outside the gene matches. Germline CDR1 is SGHNT and CDR2 is YYREEE (reference sequence). This CDR3 is built from 16 residues. CDR3: CASFGGAGDLQETQYF. The CDR3 DNA reads TGTGCCAGCTTTGGTGGGGCGGGGGATCTTCAAGAGACCCAGTACTTC.

This chain joins TRBV11-2 and TRBJ1-2; TRBD1 aligns across 8 bases. Germline values: CDR1 SGHAT, CDR2 FQNNGV. This CDR3 is 14 amino acids long. The J segment lost 5 bases and the V segment lost 1 base, leaving 3 bases of the junction unmatched. The CDR3 coding sequence is TGTGCCAGCAGCTTAGCCGGACAGGGTTATGGCTACACCTTC. Its translation: CASSLAGQGYGYTF.

V and J are TRBV5-1 and TRBJ1-1, with D possibly matching TRBD1 (5 bases). Germline V gene lookup returns CDR1 SGHRS and CDR2 YFSETQ. The CDR3 loop spans 16 amino acids. V was pared by 4 bases and J by 1 base, with 17 bases between. In DNA, the CDR3 is TGCGCCAGCAGCCCTTGGGTAGGGGCCGAGAACACTGAAGCTTTCTTT. This translates into CASSPWVGAENTEAFF.

This chain connects TRBV11-3 to TRBJ2-7; TRBD2 aligns across 7 bases. V gave up 5 bases and J gave up 1 base; unmatched junction bases: 8. The CDR3 contains 15 residues. Per the germline V gene, CDR1 is SGHNT and CDR2 is YENEEA. The CDR3 spells CASSRGAGLSYEQYF. The CDR3 DNA reads TGTGCCAGCAGCCGGGGCGCGGGACTATCCTACGAGCAGTACTTC.

The chain uses TRBV6-5 and TRBJ2-7, with 9 bases fitting TRBD2. Germline assignment: CDR1 MNHEY and CDR2 SVGAGI. The CDR3 consists of 12 residues. CDR3 DNA sequence: TGTGCGACTCAGCGGGGGGTAGGCGAGCAGTACTTC. Translating gives CATQRGVGEQYF.

This clone was found a few times. The CDR3 region is CASSLSGLSGNTIYF. The CDR3 DNA reads as TGTGCCAGCAGCCTTTCAGGGCTCTCTGGAAACACCATATATTTT. This chain connects TRBV27 to TRBJ1-3, with D perhaps TRBD1 (5 bases). V was trimmed by 6 bases and J by 0 bases, leaving 12 bases between them. CDR3 size: 15 residues. Per the germline V gene, CDR1 is MNHEY and CDR2 is SMNVEV (reference sequence).

V is TRBV19 and J is TRBJ2-6; weak D call: TRBD2 (6 bases). Trimming pared 8 bases from V and 1 base from J, leaving 15 bases between. Germline CDR1 LNHDA, CDR2 SQIVND (reference sequence). The CDR3 length is 16 residues. DNA for the CDR3: TGTGCCAGTCGAGGTTTAGGGAGGTCTGGGGCCAACGTCCTGACTTTC. It specifies CASRGLGRSGANVLTF. Looking up the rest from reference TRBV19 and TRBJ2-6 gives the full variable domain: DGGITQSPKYLFRKEGQNVTLSCEQNLNHDAMYWYRQDPGQGLRLIYYSQIVNDFQKGDIAEGYSVSREKKESFPLTVTSAQKNPTAFYLCASRGLGRSGANVLTFGAGSRLTVL.

The V call is TRBV25-1, the J call TRBJ1-6, with D perhaps TRBD1 (6 bases). Germline-derived CDR1 and CDR2 are MGHDK and SYGVNS. The CDR3 sequence is 14 residues long. The V gene lost 3 bases and the J gene lost 6 bases, with 9 bases spanning the gap. The CDR3 DNA reads as TGTGCCAGCAGTGACTCGGACAGTAATTCACCCCTCCACTTT. Translation gives CASSDSDSNSPLHF.

This clone showed up just once. CDR3 in amino acids: CASTSEAFTDTQYF. The CDR3 DNA is TGTGCCAGCACCAGCGAGGCCTTCACAGATACGCAGTATTTT. V gene TRBV6-5 combines with J gene TRBJ2-3, with no clear D. Trimming pared 7 bases from V and 2 bases from J, leaving 13 bases between. Germline V gene lookup returns CDR1 MNHEY and CDR2 SVGAGI. The CDR3 is made up of 14 amino acids.

The V and J genes are TRBV10-3 and TRBJ1-1; 7 bases are a match to TRBD1. V trimming: 0 bases; J trimming: 4 bases; junction bases outside the gene matches: 2. Germline V gene lookup returns CDR1 ENHRY and CDR2 SYGVKD. The CDR3 loop spans 14 amino acids. The CDR3 sequence is CAISESTGVTEAFF. The DNA of the CDR3 is TGTGCCATCAGTGAGTCAACAGGGGTCACTGAAGCTTTCTTT.

The J gene is TRBJ2-7, the V gene TRBV28; TRBD1 aligns across 9 bases. The V gene's germline CDR1 is MDHEN and CDR2 SYDVKM. The junction had 15 bases not matched to a gene; V was cut back by 6 bases and J by 0 bases. CDR3 length: 18 residues. The CDR3 region has the DNA TGTGCCAGCAGCTATCCCGTTAGGACAGGGGTAAGCTCCTACGAGCAGTACTTC. Its translation: CASSYPVRTGVSSYEQYF.

In its sample, this clone was seen once. The chain carries TRBV28 and TRBJ2-6; 11 bases line up with TRBD1. Germline lookup yields CDR1 MDHEN and CDR2 SYDVKM. The CDR3 has 22 residues. Trimming took 3 bases from V and 0 from J; bases not matched to a gene: 16. The CDR3 bases are TGTGCCAGCAGTTTTTTATTTCGGACAGGGGGCGTCCCTCCCTCTGGGGCCAACGTCCTGACTTTC. Its protein is CASSFLFRTGGVPPSGANVLTF.

This clone was detected once. The CDR3 is CASSRGQGWETQYF. DNA of the CDR3: TGTGCCAGCAGCCGAGGACAGGGGTGGGAGACCCAGTACTTC. The J gene is TRBJ2-5, the V gene TRBV7-6; 9 bases agree with TRBD1. Germline V CDR1 and CDR2: SGHVS, FNYEAQ. J lost 5 bases, V lost 5 bases, and 6 bases had no gene match. This CDR3 is built from 14 residues.

This clone was seen only a few times. Other DNA sequences in this specimen translate into the identical CDR3. This chain joins TRBV18 and TRBJ2-6; D is uncertain. The CDR3 runs to 15 residues. Trimming shortened V by 3 bases and J by 0 bases, and 6 bases separated the two germline ends. Germline V gene sequence: CDR1 KGHSH, CDR2 LQKENI. CDR3 region: CASSPAFSGANVLTF. The DNA of the CDR3 is TGTGCCAGCTCACCGGCCTTCTCTGGGGCCAACGTCCTGACTTTC.

This chain joins TRBV6-1 and TRBJ2-3; 7 nucleotides line up with TRBD2. V gave up 2 bases and J gave up 0 bases; unmatched junction bases: 5. Germline loops: CDR1 MNHNS, CDR2 SASEGT. CDR3 length: 16 residues. The CDR3, as DNA: TGTGCCAGCAGTGAACGAACTAGCGCCAGCACAGATACGCAGTATTTT. Amino acid sequence: CASSERTSASTDTQYF.

The V and J genes are TRBV19 and TRBJ2-3; D possibly corresponds to TRBD2 (5 bases). V dropped 9 bases and J dropped 2 bases, with 12 bases sitting between them. Germline CDR1 reads LNHDA; CDR2 reads SQIVND (reference sequence). This CDR3 spans 13 amino acids. The CDR3 DNA is TGTGCCAGCCGGCGGGTGACCACAGATACGCAGTATTTT. Protein: CASRRVTTDTQYF.

This clone showed up just a few times. The chain couples TRBV28 to TRBJ1-3; TRBD1 aligns across 8 bases. V gave up 2 bases and J gave up 9 bases; unmatched junction bases: 9. CDR1 and CDR2 (germline): MDHEN, SYDVKM. The CDR3 totals 15 residues. CDR3 in DNA: TGTGCCAGCAGTTTAATGGCAGGGGGCAGGGGCACCATATATTTT. Amino acids: CASSLMAGGRGTIYF.

Remarks on this clone: Germline is not matched at one junction end, which may reflect a read error. The chain combines TRBV5-6 with TRBJ2-6, with D possibly matching TRBD1 (6 bases). This CDR3 contains 16 residues. Germline V lookup: CDR1 SGHDT, CDR2 YYEEEE. In DNA form, the CDR3 reads TGTGCCAGCAGCTTAGGGGGAGTCTCTTGGGCCAACGTCCTGACTTTC. It specifies CASSLGGVSWANVLTF.

This clone was seen more than once but under ten times. This chain uses TRBV5-4 with TRBJ1-3, with 7 nucleotides matching TRBD1. The ends lost 3 bases at V and 6 bases at J; junction bases unmatched: 3. CDR3 size: 13 residues. In germline, CDR1 is SGHNT, CDR2 YYREEE (reference sequence). The CDR3 bases are TGTGCCAGCAGCTCGCAGGGGGTAAACACCATATATTTT. It specifies CASSSQGVNTIYF.

This chain links TRBV7-9 with TRBJ1-1; unclear D gene. The CDR3 totals 14 residues. V lost 4 bases, J lost 6 bases, and 15 bases lay in between. Per germline, CDR1 SEHNR and CDR2 FQNEAQ (reference sequence). As DNA, the CDR3 is TGTGCCAGCAGCTCCCTAGGATACAAGTCTGAAGCTTTCTTT. The encoded protein is CASSSLGYKSEAFF.